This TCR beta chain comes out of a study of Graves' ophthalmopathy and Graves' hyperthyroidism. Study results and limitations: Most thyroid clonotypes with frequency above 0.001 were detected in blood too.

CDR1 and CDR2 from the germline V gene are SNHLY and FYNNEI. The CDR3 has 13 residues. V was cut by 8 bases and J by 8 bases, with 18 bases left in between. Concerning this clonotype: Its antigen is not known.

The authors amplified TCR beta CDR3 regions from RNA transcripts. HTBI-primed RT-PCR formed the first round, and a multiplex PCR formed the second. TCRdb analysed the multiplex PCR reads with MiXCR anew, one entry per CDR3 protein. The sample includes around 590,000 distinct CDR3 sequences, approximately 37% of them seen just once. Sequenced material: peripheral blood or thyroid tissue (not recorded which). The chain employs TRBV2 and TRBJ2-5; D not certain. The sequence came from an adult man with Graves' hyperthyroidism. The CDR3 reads CASSQVPRATQYF. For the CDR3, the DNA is TGTGCCAGCTCACAAGTCCCCCGAGCCACCCAGTACTTC.